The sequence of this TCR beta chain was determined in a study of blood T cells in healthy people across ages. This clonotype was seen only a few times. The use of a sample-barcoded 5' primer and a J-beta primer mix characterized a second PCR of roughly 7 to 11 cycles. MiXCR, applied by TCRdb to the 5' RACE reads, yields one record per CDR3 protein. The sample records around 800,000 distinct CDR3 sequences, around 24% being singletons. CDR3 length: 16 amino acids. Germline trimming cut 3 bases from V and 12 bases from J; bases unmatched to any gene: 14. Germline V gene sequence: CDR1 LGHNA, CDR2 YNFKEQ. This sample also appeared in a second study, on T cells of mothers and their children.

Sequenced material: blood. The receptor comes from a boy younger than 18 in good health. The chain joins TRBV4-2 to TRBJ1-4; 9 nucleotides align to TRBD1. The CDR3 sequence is CASSHTGTGFSGELFF. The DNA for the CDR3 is TGTGCCAGCAGCCATACCGGGACAGGGTTCTCCGGAGAACTGTTTTTT.